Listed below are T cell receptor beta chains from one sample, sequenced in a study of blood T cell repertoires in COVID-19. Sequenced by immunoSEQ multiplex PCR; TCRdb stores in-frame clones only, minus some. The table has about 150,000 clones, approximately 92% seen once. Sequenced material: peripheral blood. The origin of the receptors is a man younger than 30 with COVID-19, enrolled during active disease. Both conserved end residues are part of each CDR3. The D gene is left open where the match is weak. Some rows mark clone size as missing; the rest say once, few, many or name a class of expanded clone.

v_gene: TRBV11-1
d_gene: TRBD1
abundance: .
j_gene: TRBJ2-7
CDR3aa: CASSFGTGGFEQYF
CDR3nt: TGTGCCAGCAGCTTTGGAACAGGGGGATTCGAGCAGTACTTC

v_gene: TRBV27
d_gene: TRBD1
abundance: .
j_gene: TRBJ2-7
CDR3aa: CASSPSRDRVLEPDHEQYF
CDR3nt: TGTGCCAGCAGTCCTAGCCGGGACAGGGTACTAGAGCCCGACCACGAGCAGTACTTC

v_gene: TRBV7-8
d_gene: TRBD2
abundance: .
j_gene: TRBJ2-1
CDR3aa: CASSSYTSGSYNEQFF
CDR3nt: TGTGCCAGCAGCTCTTATACTAGCGGGAGCTACAATGAGCAGTTCTTC

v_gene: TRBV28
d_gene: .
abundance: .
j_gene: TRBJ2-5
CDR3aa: CASSFPAQGQETQYF
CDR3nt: TGTGCCAGCAGTTTTCCTGCACAGGGTCAAGAGACCCAGTACTTC

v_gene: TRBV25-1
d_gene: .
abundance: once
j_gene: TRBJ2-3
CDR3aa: CASNDEADITQYF
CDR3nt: TGTGCCAGCAACGACGAGGCGGACATCACGCAGTATTTT

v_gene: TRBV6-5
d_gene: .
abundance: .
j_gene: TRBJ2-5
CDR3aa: CASSPTGAETQYF
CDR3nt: TGTGCCAGCAGTCCGACAGGCGCCGAGACCCAGTACTTC

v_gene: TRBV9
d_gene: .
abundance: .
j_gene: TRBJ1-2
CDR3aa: CASSPRGGSGYGYTF
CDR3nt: TGTGCCAGCAGCCCCCGGGGGGGATCGGGCTATGGCTACACCTTC

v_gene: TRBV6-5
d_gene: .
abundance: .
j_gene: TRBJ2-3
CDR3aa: CASSYSHHPRDTQYF
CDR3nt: TGTGCCAGCAGTTACTCGCATCACCCGCGGGATACGCAGTATTTT

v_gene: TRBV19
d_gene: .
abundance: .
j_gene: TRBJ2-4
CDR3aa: CASSIVGVKNIQYF
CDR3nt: TGTGCCAGTAGTATAGTAGGGGTCAAAAACATTCAGTACTTC

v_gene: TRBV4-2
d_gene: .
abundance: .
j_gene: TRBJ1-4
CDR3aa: CASSQEGGLGEKLFF
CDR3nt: TGTGCCAGCAGCCAAGAGGGGGGTCTTGGTGAAAAACTGTTTTTT

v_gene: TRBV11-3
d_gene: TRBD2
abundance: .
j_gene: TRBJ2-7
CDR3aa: CASSIASGGYEQYF
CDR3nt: TGTGCCAGCAGCATCGCTAGCGGGGGTTACGAGCAGTACTTC

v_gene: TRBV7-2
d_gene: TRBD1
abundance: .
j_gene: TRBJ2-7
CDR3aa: CASSLSTGGAYEQYF
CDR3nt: TGTGCCAGCAGCTTATCGACAGGGGGAGCCTACGAGCAGTACTTC

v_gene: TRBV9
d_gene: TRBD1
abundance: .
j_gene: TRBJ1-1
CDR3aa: CASSATGGSTEAFF
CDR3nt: TGTGCCAGCAGCGCGACAGGGGGGAGCACTGAAGCTTTCTTT

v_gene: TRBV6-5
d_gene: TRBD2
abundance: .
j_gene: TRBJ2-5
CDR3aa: CASSPPGLAKETQYF
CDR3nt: TGTGCCAGCAGCCCCCCGGGACTAGCGAAAGAGACCCAGTACTTC